The 11 T cell receptor beta chains in this list originate from one sample, sequenced in a study of blood T cell repertoires in COVID-19. Some clones are missing from TCRdb's copy, which holds only in-frame ones; the method was immunoSEQ multiplex PCR. The sample lists over 200,000 clones, about 80% seen once, with approximately 4.7% in the top ten. Sequencing input: peripheral blood. The receptor set was obtained from a man in his forties or fifties with active or convalescent COVID-19.

The chain uses TRBV9 and TRBJ1-1; the D gene is possibly TRBD1 (6 bases). V shed 3 bases and J shed 13 bases, with 19 bases lying between them. CDR1 is SGDLS and CDR2 is YYNGEE in the germline V gene. This CDR3 is built from 13 residues. The CDR3 region is CASSATPTGRVFF. The CDR3 DNA follows: TGTGCCAGCAGCGCGACACCAACAGGGAGGGTTTTCTTT.

This chain connects TRBV5-4 to TRBJ2-7; possibly TRBD2 for D (6 bases). Germline V gives CDR1 SGHNT, CDR2 YYREEE (reference sequence). V lost 4 bases, J lost 7 bases, and 18 bases lay in between. The CDR3 covers 14 residues. CDR3 bases: TGTGCCAGCAGCCTTGCGGGGCGAGGGAGGGAGCAGTACTTC. Its translation is CASSLAGRGREQYF.

The chain uses TRBV5-4 and TRBJ2-2; TRBD1 matches 7 bases. Germline V CDR1 and CDR2: SGHNT, YYREEE (reference sequence). J gave up 7 bases and V 0 bases, and 3 bases lay outside the gene matches. The CDR3 consists of 14 residues. CDR3 amino acids: CASSLGQGFGELFF. The CDR3, as DNA: TGTGCCAGCAGCTTGGGACAGGGTTTCGGGGAGCTGTTTTTT.

The chain couples TRBV5-1 to TRBJ2-3, with 16 bases lining up with TRBD2. The CDR3 is made up of 17 amino acids. Germline CDR1 reads SGHRS; CDR2 reads YFSETQ. With V trimmed by 4 bases and J by 7 bases, 9 bases remained unmatched. CDR3 nucleotides: TGCGCCAGCAGCCCGGGACTAGCGGGGGGGACGGTCCATACGCAGTATTTT. Translated: CASSPGLAGGTVHTQYF.

This clone came up once. The rearrangement uses TRBV28 and TRBJ2-7, with D maybe TRBD2 (5 bases). Germline assignment: CDR1 MDHEN and CDR2 SYDVKM. Trimming cost V 6 bases and J 2 bases, with 23 bases left between them. The CDR3 spans 17 residues. CDR3: CASSLPQHRVGAYEQYF. The DNA for the CDR3 is TGTGCCAGCAGCCTCCCTCAACACCGGGTCGGGGCCTACGAGCAGTACTTC.

This chain joins TRBV20-1 and TRBJ1-2, with D possibly being TRBD1 (6 bases). The V end was cut by 0 bases, the J end by 12 bases, with 11 bases between. Germline CDR1 and CDR2: DFQATT and SNEGSKA (reference sequence). The CDR3 is made up of 11 amino acids. DNA for the CDR3: TGCAGTGCTAGAGATAGACAGGTCCACACCTTC. Protein: CSARDRQVHTF.

V usage is TRBV6-5 and J usage is TRBJ2-2; 9 nucleotides agree with TRBD2. J was trimmed by 6 bases and V by 5 bases; bases with no gene match: 7. This CDR3 contains 15 residues. The germline V gene encodes CDR1 MNHEY and CDR2 SVGAGI. The CDR3 bases are TGTGCCAGCAGTCCCAGTTGGACTAGCGCCGGGGAGCTGTTTTTT. Its translation: CASSPSWTSAGELFF.

The chain links TRBV7-6 to TRBJ2-1; D is uncertain. The germline gives CDR1 SGHVS, CDR2 FNYEAQ. The CDR3 has 11 residues. V lost 5 bases and J 5 bases, leaving 4 bases between the germline ends. The CDR3 is CASSHDNEQFF. Here the CDR3 DNA reads TGTGCCAGCAGCCATGACAATGAGCAGTTCTTC.

This sequence joins TRBV28 and TRBJ1-4, with 8 bases lining up with TRBD1. Unmatched junction bases numbered 8, after V lost 6 bases and J lost 5 bases. Germline-derived CDR1 and CDR2 are MDHEN and SYDVKM. The CDR3 spans 15 residues. The CDR3 region is CASSRGQGENEKLFF. The CDR3 DNA reads as TGTGCCAGCAGCCGCGGACAGGGCGAGAATGAAAAACTGTTTTTT.

The rearrangement links TRBV30 to TRBJ1-4; D call uncertain. Trimming stripped 0 bases from V and 8 bases from J, with 19 bases between. The germline V gene encodes CDR1 GTSNPN and CDR2 SVGIG (reference sequence). CDR3 length: 16 amino acids. The CDR3 sequence is CAWSVLGGRGGEKLFF. The CDR3 DNA is TGTGCCTGGAGTGTACTCGGCGGAAGAGGAGGCGAAAAACTGTTTTTT.

This clone was counted only a few times. This sequence joins TRBV5-1 and TRBJ2-1, with 11 bases fitting TRBD2. Germline trimming cut 0 bases from V and 5 bases from J; bases unmatched to any gene: 1. The CDR3 covers 15 residues. Germline loops: CDR1 SGHRS, CDR2 YFSETQ. The CDR3 bases are TGCGCCAGCAGCTTGGGACTAGCGGGGAACAATGAGCAGTTCTTC. Protein: CASSLGLAGNNEQFF.